This TCR beta chain was found in a study of blood T cells in healthy people across ages. The germline V gene encodes CDR1 KGHSH and CDR2 LQKENI. The CDR3 runs to 15 residues. Then a second PCR, running roughly 7 to 12 cycles, was carried out with a sample-barcoded 5' primer and a J-beta primer mix. MiXCR was run by TCRdb on the 5' RACE reads, yielding one entry per CDR3 protein. The repertoire has 660,000 or so distinct CDR3 sequences, 58% of them found once; the top ten carry over 35%. Sequencing input: blood. The clonotype comes from a man aged 55 to 70 in good health. The gene calls are TRBV18 and TRBJ2-5, with D perhaps being TRBD1 or TRBD2 (5 bases each). The J call may not be correct, given that the DNA end is closer to TRBJ2-7. CDR3 protein: CASQRGQGIGYEQYF. CDR3 sequence (DNA): TGTGCCAGCCAGAGGGGCCAGGGCATCGGGTACGAGCAGTACTTC.